This T cell receptor beta chain was sequenced for a study of spatial heterogeneity in lung cancer. Study observations and caveats: Tumors with more nonsynonymous mutations had more expanded intratumoral alpha and beta TCRs.

Every TCR cDNA molecule carried a tag that served as a unique molecular identifier. One entry per CDR3 protein, called by TCRdb with MiXCR from the 5' RACE reads. The sample consists of around 20,000 distinct CDR3 sequences, roughly 6% of them appearing once. The CDR3 consists of 15 residues. V was shortened by 1 base and J by 2 bases, with 13 bases between the two germline ends. CDR1 SQVTM and CDR2 ANQGSEA come from the germline V gene. Time point defined: sample taken at primary tumor resection. Whole RNA, which was extracted from tumor, nontumor lung tissue or frozen PBMC, was sequenced without any cell sorting. In this sample, this clonotype turned up many times. The antigen is undetermined.

The J gene is TRBJ2-3, the V gene TRBV29-1; D is unresolved. The source was lung tumor tissue, collected at surgery. This clonotype was obtained from a female donor with early-stage non-small cell lung cancer. The CDR3 is CSVEVLRNPTDTQYF. The CDR3 region has the DNA TGCAGCGTTGAAGTACTCAGGAATCCCACAGATACGCAGTATTTT.